This TCR beta chain emerged from a study of T-cell reconstitution after alpha-beta-depleted transplantation in children. CDR1 and CDR2 from the germline V gene are SGHRS and YFSETQ. The germline V and J ends were trimmed by 0 bases and 4 bases, with 8 bases remaining between them. The CDR3 consists of 14 residues. Preparing the TCRbeta library involved the use of unique molecular identifiers. TCRdb re-called the PCR reads with MiXCR, one entry per CDR3 protein. The table lists fewer than 400,000 distinct CDR3 sequences, around 21% of them singletons. Source: PBMCs from the stem cell graft donor, taken from the stem cell graft. The clonotype comes from a human donor who donated a stem cell graft to a child with acute myeloid leukemia. V and J are TRBV5-1 and TRBJ1-5; D is perhaps TRBD1 (5 bases). DNA for the CDR3: TGCGCCAGCAGCTTGGACGAGGGGAATCAGCCCCAGCATTTT. This encodes CASSLDEGNQPQHF.